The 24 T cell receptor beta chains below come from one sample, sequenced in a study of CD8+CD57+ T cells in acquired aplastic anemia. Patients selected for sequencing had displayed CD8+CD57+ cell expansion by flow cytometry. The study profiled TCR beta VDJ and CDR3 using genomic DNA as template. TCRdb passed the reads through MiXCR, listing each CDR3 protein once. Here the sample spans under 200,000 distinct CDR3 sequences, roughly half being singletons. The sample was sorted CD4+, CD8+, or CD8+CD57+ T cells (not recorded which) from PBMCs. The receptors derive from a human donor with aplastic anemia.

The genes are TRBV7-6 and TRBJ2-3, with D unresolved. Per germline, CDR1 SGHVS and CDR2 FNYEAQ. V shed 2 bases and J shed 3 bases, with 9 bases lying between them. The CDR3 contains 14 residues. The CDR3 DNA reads TGTGCCAGCAGCTTATTCCCAGGAACAGATACGCAGTATTTT. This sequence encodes CASSLFPGTDTQYF. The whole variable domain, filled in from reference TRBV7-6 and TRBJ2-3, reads GAGVSQSPRYKVTKRGQDVALRCDPISGHVSLYWYRQALGQGPEFLTYFNYEAQQDKSGLPNDRFSAERPEGSISTLTIQRTEQRDSAMYRCASSLFPGTDTQYFGPGTRLTVL.

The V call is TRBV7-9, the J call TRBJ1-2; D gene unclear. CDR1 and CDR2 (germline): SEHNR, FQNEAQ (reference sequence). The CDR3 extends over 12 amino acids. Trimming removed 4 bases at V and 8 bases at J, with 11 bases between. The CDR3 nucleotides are TGTGCCAGCAGCTCAGATGGATGGGGCTACACCTTC. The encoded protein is CASSSDGWGYTF.

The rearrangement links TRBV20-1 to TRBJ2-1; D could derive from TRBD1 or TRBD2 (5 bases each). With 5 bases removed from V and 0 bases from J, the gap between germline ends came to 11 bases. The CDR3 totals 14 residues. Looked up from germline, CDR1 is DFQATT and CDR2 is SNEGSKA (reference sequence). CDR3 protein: CSAWDGTSYNEQFF. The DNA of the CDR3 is TGCAGTGCTTGGGACGGAACCTCCTACAATGAGCAGTTCTTC.

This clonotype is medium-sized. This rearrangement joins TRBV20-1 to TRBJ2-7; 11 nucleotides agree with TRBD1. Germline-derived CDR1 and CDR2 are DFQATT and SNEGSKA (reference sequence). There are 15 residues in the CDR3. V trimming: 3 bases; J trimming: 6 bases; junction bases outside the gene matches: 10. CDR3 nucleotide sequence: TGCAGTGCTAGGGACTTAGGGACAGGGGGTCGCGAGCAGTACTTC. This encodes CSARDLGTGGREQYF.

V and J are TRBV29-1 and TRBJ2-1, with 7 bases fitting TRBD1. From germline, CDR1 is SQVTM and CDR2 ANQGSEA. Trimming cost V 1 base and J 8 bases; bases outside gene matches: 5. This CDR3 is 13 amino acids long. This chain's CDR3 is CSVEGAGGDEQFF. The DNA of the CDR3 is TGCAGCGTTGAAGGGGCAGGGGGTGATGAGCAGTTCTTC.

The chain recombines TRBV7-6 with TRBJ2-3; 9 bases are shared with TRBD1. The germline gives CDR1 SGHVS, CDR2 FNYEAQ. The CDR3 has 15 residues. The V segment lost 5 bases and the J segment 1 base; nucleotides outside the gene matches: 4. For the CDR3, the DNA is TGTGCCAGCAGCCCTCGACAGGGGGGCACAGATACGCAGTATTTT. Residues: CASSPRQGGTDTQYF.

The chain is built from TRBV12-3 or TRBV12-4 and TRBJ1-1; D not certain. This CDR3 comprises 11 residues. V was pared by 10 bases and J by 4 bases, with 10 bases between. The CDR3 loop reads CATRLSTEAFF. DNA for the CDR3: TGTGCCACGAGATTGAGCACTGAAGCTTTCTTT.

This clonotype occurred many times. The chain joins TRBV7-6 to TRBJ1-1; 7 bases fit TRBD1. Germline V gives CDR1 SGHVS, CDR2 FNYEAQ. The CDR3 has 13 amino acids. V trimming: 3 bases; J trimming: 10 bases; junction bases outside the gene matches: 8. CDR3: CASSFGDSGRAFF. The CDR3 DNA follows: TGTGCCAGCAGCTTTGGGGACAGTGGGAGAGCTTTCTTT.

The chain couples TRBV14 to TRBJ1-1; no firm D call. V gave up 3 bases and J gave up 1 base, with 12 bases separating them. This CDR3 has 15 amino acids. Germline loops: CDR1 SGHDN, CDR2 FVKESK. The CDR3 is CASSQLLQRNTEAFF. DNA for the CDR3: TGTGCCAGCAGCCAGCTATTACAGAGGAACACTGAAGCTTTCTTT.

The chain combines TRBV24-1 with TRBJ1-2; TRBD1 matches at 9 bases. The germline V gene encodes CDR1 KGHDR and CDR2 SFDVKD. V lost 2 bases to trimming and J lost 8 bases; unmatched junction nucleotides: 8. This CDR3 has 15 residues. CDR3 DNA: TGTGCCACCAGTGATTCGGGACAGGGCTTTGACGGCTACACCTTC. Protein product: CATSDSGQGFDGYTF.

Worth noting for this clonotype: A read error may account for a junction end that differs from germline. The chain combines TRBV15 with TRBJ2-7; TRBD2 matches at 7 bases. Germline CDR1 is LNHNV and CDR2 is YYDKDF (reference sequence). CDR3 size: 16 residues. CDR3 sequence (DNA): TGTGCCACCAGCAGGCTGACGGGAGGCCAGTCCTACGAGCAGGACTTC. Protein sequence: CATSRLTGGQSYEQDF.

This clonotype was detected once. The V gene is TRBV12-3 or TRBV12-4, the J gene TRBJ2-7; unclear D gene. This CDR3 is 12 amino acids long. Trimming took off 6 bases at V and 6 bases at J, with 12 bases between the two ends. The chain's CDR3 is CASSPSLSEQYF. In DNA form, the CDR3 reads TGTGCCAGCAGCCCATCGCTGAGCGAGCAGTACTTC.

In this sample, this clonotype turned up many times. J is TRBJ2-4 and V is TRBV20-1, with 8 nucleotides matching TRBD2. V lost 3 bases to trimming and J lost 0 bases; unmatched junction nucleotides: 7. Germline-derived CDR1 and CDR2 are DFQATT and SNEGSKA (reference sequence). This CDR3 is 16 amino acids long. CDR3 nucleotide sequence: TGCAGTGCTAGCAGGACTAGCACTCAAGCCAAAAACATTCAGTACTTC. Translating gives CSASRTSTQAKNIQYF.

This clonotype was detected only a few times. CDR3 coding DNA: TGTGCCAGCAGTTCATTAAGGGCCAGGGGGAGCACTGAAGCTTTCTTT. It encodes CASSSLRARGSTEAFF. The chain combines TRBV28 with TRBJ1-1, with 7 bases lining up with TRBD1. Germline assignment: CDR1 MDHEN and CDR2 SYDVKM. Trimming took 4 bases from V and 4 from J; bases not matched to a gene: 12. This CDR3 contains 16 residues.

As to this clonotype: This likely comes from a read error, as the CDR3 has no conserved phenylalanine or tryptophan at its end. As DNA, the CDR3 is TGCGGCGTCCCCAAAAGCGTCCAGGGGAGGGACGAGCAGTACCTC. Residues: CGVPKSVQGRDEQYL. V usage is TRBV29-1 and J usage is TRBJ2-7; D possibly corresponds to TRBD2 (7 bases). The CDR3 runs 15 residues. Per germline, CDR1 SQVTM and CDR2 ANQGSEA.

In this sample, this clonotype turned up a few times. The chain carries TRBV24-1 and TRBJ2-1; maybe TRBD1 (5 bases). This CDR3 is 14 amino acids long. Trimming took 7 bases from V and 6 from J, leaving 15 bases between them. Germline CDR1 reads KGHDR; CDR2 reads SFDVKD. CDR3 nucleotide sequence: TGTGCCACCAGCAAGACAGCTAATGGCAATGAGCAGTTCTTC. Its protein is CATSKTANGNEQFF.

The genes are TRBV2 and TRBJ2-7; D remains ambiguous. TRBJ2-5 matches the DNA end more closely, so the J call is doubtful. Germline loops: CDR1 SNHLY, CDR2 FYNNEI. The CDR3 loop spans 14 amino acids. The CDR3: CASSASGGEETQYF. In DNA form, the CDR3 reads TGTGCCAGCAGTGCCTCGGGTGGGGAAGAGACCCAGTACTTC.

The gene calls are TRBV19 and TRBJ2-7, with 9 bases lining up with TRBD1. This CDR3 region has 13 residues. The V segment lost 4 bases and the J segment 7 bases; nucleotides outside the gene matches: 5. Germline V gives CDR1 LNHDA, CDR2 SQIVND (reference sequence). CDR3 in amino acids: CASSNRGRREQYF. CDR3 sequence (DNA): TGTGCCAGTAGTAACAGGGGGCGGCGGGAGCAGTACTTC.

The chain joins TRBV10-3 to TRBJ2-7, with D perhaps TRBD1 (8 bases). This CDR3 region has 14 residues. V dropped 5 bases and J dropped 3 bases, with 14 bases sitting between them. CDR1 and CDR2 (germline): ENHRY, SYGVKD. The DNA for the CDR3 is TGTGCCATCAGTTCGGACAGGGACTACTACGAGCAGTACTTC. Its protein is CAISSDRDYYEQYF.

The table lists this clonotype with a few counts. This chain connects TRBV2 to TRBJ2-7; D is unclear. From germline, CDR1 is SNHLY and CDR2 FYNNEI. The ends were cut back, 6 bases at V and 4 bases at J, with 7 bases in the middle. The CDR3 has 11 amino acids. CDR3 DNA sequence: TGTGCCAGCAGATCAGATTACGAGCAGTACTTC. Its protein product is CASRSDYEQYF.

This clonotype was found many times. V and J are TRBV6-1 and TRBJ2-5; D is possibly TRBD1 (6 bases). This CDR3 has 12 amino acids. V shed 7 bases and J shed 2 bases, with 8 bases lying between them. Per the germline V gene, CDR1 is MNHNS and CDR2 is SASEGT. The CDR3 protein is CASKQGQETQYF. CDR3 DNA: TGTGCCAGCAAGCAGGGGCAAGAGACCCAGTACTTC.

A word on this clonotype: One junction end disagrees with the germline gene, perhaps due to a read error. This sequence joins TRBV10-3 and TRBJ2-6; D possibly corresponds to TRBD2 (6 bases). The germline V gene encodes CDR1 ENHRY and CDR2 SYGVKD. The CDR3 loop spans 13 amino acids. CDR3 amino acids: CAISRREAYVLTF. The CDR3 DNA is TGTGCCATCAGTAGAAGGGAGGCCTACGTCCTGACTTTC.

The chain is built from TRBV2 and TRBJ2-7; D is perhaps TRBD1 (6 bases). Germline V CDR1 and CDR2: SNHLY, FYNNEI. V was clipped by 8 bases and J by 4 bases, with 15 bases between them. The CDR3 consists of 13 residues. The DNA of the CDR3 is TGTGCCAGCGGACAGCTTGGGAGTTACGAGCAGTACTTC. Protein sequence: CASGQLGSYEQYF.

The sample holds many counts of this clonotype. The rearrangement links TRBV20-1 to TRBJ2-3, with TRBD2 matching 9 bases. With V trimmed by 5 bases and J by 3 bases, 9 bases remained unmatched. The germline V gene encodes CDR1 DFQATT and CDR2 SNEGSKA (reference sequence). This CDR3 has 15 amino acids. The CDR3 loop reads CSAGLSGRLTDTQYF. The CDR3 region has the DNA TGCAGTGCTGGACTTAGCGGGAGACTGACAGATACGCAGTATTTT.